The sequence of this T cell receptor beta chain was determined in a study of long-term antiretroviral therapy in people with HIV. Across the study: The earliest samples came about a decade before the 2015 immediate-ART recommendation.

The samples, holding 1-10 million cryopreserved PBMC, were thawed before DNA extraction was carried out. At the survey level, the v3.0 immunoSEQ assay was run. Generated by immunoSEQ multiplex PCR, the TCRdb table keeps only in-frame clones and is missing some. The sample yields about 24,000 clones, approximately 88% seen once. Germline-derived CDR1 and CDR2 are MNHEY and SVGAGI. CDR3 length: 15 residues. Losses at the gene ends were 5 bases for V and 4 bases for J; bases not matched to a gene: 8. The TCR originated in a man aged 50 or older with HIV. This chain joins TRBV6-5 and TRBJ1-2; 9 nucleotides agree with TRBD1. Sequences were derived from unsorted PBMCs, sampled 1.8 years before starting antiretroviral therapy. The CDR3 is CASSTGTGNLYGYTF. The CDR3 DNA follows: TGTGCCAGCAGTACCGGGACAGGGAATCTCTATGGCTACACCTTC.